A selection of T cell receptor beta chains follows, all from one sample in a study of T cell responses to AZD1222 COVID-19 vaccine. The repertoire was sequenced with immunoSEQ multiplex PCR; TCRdb's copy has only in-frame clones and lacks some. The table lists about 150,000 clones, about nine tenths of them singletons. The input for sequencing was peripheral blood, taken on day 0 of AZD1222 vaccination. The receptors shown here come from an adult in good health. The CDR3 runs from the conserved cysteine through the conserved F or W. Each record gives: J gene, clone size, V gene, D gene, CDR3 DNA, CDR3 protein. The D gene is left open where the match is weak. Clone size is stated in some rows and not others, as once, few, many or a class when expanded.

>TRBJ1-2|NA|TRBV18|TRBD1
TGTGCCAGCTCACCCCTTGGACAGGAGATTTATGGCTACACCTTC
CASSPLGQEIYGYTF
>TRBJ1-5|NA|TRBV18|NA
TGTGCCAGCTCAGCTTCCGAGGGTAGCAATCAGCCCCAGCATTTT
CASSASEGSNQPQHF
>TRBJ2-7|NA|TRBV6-5|NA
TGTGCCAGCACCCCCCGTGGATTCCCGAGGGAGCAGTACTTC
CASTPRGFPREQYF
>TRBJ1-1|once|TRBV2|NA
TGTGCCAGCAGTGAAGCGGGGGTGGTTGCGTCTGAAGCTTTCTTT
CASSEAGVVASEAFF
>TRBJ2-7|NA|TRBV12-3/TRBV12-4|NA
TGTGCCAGCAGTTCGGGGGACTACGAGCAGTACTTC
CASSSGDYEQYF
>TRBJ2-1|once|TRBV3-1/TRBV3-2|TRBD2
TGTGCCAGCGAAGGACTAGCGGGAGCCAATGAGCAGTTCTTC
CASEGLAGANEQFF
>TRBJ1-1|NA|TRBV6-6|TRBD1
TGTGCCAGCCGTCCAGGGGGATTCACTGAAGCTTTCTTT
CASRPGGFTEAFF
>TRBJ2-1|NA|TRBV6-2/TRBV6-3|NA
TGTGCCAGCAGTTACAGGGCTAACAACAATGAGCAGTTCTTC
CASSYRANNNEQFF
>TRBJ2-1|NA|TRBV18|TRBD2
TGTGCCAGCTCACCACCGCGACTAGCGGGGGCCTACAATGAGCAGTTCTTC
CASSPPRLAGAYNEQFF
>TRBJ1-5|NA|TRBV28|TRBD1
TGTGCCAGCAGCCTACCACAGTCCAGGGGGCGAAATCAGCCCCAGCATTTT
CASSLPQSRGRNQPQHF
>TRBJ2-5|NA|TRBV15|NA
TGTGCCACCAGCAGAGGAGCAGAGACCCAGTACTTC
CATSRGAETQYF
>TRBJ1-5|once|TRBV4-3|NA
TGCGCCAGCAGCCAAGATCTTGGGAACAGCAATCAGCCCCAGCATTTT
CASSQDLGNSNQPQHF
>TRBJ2-7|NA|TRBV4-1|NA
TGCGCCAGCAGCTTCGTTCAGGGTTACGAGCAGTACTTC
CASSFVQGYEQYF
>TRBJ2-2|NA|TRBV7-3|NA
TGTGCCAGCAGCGCTGGACTGATCGGGGAGCTGTTTTTT
CASSAGLIGELFF
>TRBJ1-1|once|TRBV4-3|NA
TGCGCCAGCAGCCAAGATCAGGGGACCGAAGCTTTCTTT
CASSQDQGTEAFF
>TRBJ2-3|NA|TRBV5-1|NA
TGCGCCAGCAGCTTGGAGGACAGCTTTACGCAGTATTTT
CASSLEDSFTQYF
>TRBJ2-7|once|TRBV2|NA
TGTGCCAGCAGTGAAGATCCAGGGGCTTGGGACGAGCAGTACTTC
CASSEDPGAWDEQYF
>TRBJ2-1|NA|TRBV12-3/TRBV12-4|NA
TGTGCCAGCAGTTTGGGGGCTTACAATGAGCAGTTCTTC
CASSLGAYNEQFF
>TRBJ1-2|NA|TRBV28|TRBD1
TGTGCCAGCAGTTCTGGGACAGCCTATGGCTACACCTTC
CASSSGTAYGYTF
>TRBJ2-7|NA|TRBV19|NA
TGTGCCAGTAGTATAAGGGGGGGCTACGAGCAGTACTTC
CASSIRGGYEQYF
>TRBJ1-2|NA|TRBV19|NA
TGTGCCAGTAGTATCCAGGGTGGCTACACCTTC
CASSIQGGYTF
>TRBJ2-5|NA|TRBV4-1|NA
TGCGCCAGCAGCCAAGTTCCAGGGGAGGAGACCCAGTACTTC
CASSQVPGEETQYF
>TRBJ1-3|NA|TRBV27|NA
TGTGCCAGCAGTTCTGGGGGAAACACCATATATTTT
CASSSGGNTIYF
>TRBJ2-1|NA|TRBV25-1|NA
TGTGCCAGCAGTGATATCGGGATAATCTCCTACAATGAGCAGTTCTTC
CASSDIGIISYNEQFF
>TRBJ1-1|NA|TRBV7-9|TRBD1
TGTGCCAGCAGCTTAGGTACAGGGGGCGACACTGAAGCTTTCTTT
CASSLGTGGDTEAFF
>TRBJ1-1|NA|TRBV4-2|NA
TGTGCCAGCAGCCAAACTGGGAACACTGAAGCTTTCTTT
CASSQTGNTEAFF
>TRBJ1-5|NA|TRBV7-8|NA
TGTGCCAGCAGCTTAGAATCATACCAGCCCCAGCATTTT
CASSLESYQPQHF
>TRBJ1-2|NA|TRBV19|NA
TGTGCCAGTCTCGGGTCTAATAACTATGGCTACACCTTC
CASLGSNNYGYTF
>TRBJ2-7|NA|TRBV12-1|NA
TGTGCCAGCAGCTTCGTCCGGACGGGGGCTTTATTTGAGGGTTCCGAGCAGTACTTC
CASSFVRTGALFEGSEQYF